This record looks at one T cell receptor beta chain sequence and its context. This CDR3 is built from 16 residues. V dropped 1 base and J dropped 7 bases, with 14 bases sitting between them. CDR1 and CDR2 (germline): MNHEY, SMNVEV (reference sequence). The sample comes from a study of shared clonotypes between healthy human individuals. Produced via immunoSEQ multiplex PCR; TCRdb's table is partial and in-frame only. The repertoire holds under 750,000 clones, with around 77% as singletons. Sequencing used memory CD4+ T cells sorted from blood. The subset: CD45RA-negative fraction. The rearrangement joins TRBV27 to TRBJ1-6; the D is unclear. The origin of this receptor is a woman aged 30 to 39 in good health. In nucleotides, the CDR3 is TGTGCCAGCAGTTTATTCTCGGACCCCGGGAATTCACCCCTCCACTTT. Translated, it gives CASSLFSDPGNSPLHF.